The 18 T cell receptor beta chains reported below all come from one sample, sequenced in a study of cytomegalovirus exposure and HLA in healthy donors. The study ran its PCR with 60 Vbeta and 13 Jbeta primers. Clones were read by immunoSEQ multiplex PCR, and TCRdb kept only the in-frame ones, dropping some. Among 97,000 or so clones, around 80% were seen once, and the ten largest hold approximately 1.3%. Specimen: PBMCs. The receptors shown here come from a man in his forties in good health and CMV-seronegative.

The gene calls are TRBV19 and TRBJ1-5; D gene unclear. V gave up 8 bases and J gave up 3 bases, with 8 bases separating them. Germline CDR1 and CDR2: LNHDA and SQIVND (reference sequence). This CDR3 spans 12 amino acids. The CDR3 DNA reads TGTGCCAGTTCGACTTTCAATCAGCCCCAGCATTTT. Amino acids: CASSTFNQPQHF.

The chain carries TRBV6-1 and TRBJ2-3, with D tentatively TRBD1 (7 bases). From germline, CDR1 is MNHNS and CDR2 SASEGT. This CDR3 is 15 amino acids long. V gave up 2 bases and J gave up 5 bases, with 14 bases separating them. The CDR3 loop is CASSERRGEKDTQYF. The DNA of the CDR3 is TGTGCCAGCAGTGAACGCAGGGGGGAAAAAGATACGCAGTATTTT.

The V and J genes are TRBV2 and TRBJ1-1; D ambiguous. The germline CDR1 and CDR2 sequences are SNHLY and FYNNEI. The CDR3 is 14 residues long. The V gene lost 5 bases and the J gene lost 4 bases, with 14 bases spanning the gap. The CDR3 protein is CASSYRPGGTEAFF. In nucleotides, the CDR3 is TGTGCCAGCAGTTACCGTCCAGGAGGCACTGAAGCTTTCTTT.

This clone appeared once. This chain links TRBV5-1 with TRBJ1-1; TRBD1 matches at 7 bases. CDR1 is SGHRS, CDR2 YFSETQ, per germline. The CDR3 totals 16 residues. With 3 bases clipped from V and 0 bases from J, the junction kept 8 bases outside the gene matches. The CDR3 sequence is CASSYRGGQLNTEAFF. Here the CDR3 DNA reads TGCGCCAGCAGCTACAGGGGTGGCCAATTGAACACTGAAGCTTTCTTT.

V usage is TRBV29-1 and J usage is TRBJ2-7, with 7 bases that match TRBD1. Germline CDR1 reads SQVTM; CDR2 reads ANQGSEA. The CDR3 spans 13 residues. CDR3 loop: CSARQGNLNEQYF. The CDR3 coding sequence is TGCAGTGCAAGACAGGGAAATTTGAACGAGCAGTACTTC.

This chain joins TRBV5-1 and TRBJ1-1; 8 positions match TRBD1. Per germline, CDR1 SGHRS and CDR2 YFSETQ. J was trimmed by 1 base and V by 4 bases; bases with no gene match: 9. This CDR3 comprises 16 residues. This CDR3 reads CASSQDRAPKNTEAFF. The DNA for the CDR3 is TGCGCCAGCAGCCAGGACAGGGCCCCTAAGAACACTGAAGCTTTCTTT.

This chain's CDR3 is CASRKTSPNTEAFF. CDR3 in DNA: TGTGCCAGCCGTAAGACTAGCCCGAACACTGAAGCTTTCTTT. The chain employs TRBV18 and TRBJ1-1; D is unclear. Germline assignment: CDR1 KGHSH and CDR2 LQKENI. The CDR3 covers 14 residues. Trimming took off 8 bases at V and 1 base at J, with 14 bases between the two ends.

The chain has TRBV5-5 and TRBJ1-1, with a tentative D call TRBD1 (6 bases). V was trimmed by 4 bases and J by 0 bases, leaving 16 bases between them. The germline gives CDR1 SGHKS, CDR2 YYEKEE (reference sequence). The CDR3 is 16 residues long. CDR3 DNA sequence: TGTGCCAGCAGCATGGACAGCTTTACAATGAACACTGAAGCTTTCTTT. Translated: CASSMDSFTMNTEAFF.

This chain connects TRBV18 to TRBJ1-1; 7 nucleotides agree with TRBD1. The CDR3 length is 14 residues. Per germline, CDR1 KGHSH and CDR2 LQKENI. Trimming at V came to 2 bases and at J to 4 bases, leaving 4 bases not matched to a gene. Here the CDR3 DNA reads TGTGCCAGCTCACCAGGGACAGACCGCACTGAAGCTTTCTTT. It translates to CASSPGTDRTEAFF.

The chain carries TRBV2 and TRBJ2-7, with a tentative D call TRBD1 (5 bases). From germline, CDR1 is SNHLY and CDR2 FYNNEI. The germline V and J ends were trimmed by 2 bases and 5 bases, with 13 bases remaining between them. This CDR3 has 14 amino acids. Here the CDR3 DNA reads TGTGCCAGCAGTGAAAGCAGGGATTTGAACGAGCAGTACTTC. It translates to CASSESRDLNEQYF.

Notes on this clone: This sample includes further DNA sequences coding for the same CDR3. For the CDR3, the DNA is TGTGCCAGCAGCCAAGACTACTCTGGAAACACCATATATTTT. Translation gives CASSQDYSGNTIYF. The J gene is TRBJ1-3, the V gene TRBV14; D uncertain. V shed 0 bases and J shed 0 bases, with 3 bases lying between them. CDR1 is SGHDN, CDR2 FVKESK, per germline. CDR3 length: 14 residues.

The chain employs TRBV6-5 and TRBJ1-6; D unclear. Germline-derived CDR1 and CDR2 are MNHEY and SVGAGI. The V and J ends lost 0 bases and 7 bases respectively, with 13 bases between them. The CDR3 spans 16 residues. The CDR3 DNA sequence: TGTGCCAGCAGTTACTCGGATACAGTCTTCAATTCACCCCTCCACTTT. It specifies CASSYSDTVFNSPLHF.

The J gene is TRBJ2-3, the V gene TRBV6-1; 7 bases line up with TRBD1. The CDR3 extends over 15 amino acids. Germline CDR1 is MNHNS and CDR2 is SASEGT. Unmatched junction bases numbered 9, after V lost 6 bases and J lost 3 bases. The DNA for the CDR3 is TGTGCCAGCAGCCTCAACAGGGGTAATACAGATACGCAGTATTTT. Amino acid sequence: CASSLNRGNTDTQYF.

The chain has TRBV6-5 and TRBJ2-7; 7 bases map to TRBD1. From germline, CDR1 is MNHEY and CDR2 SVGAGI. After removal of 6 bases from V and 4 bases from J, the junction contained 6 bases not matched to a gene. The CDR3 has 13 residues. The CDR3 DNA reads TGTGCCAGCAGGCCGACAGGGAAGTACGAGCAGTACTTC. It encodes CASRPTGKYEQYF.

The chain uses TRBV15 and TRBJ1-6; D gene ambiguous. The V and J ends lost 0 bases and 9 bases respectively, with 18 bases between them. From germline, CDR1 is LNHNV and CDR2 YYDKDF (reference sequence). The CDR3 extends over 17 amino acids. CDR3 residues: CATSREIGAGGGSPLHF. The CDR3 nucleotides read TGTGCCACCAGCAGAGAAATTGGAGCAGGAGGAGGTTCACCCCTCCACTTT.

CDR3 protein: CSVRDRGSSTDTQYF. For the CDR3, the DNA is TGCAGCGTGAGGGACAGGGGGTCCTCCACAGATACGCAGTATTTT. This sequence joins TRBV29-1 and TRBJ2-3; TRBD1 aligns across 11 bases. The CDR3 is 15 amino acids. V was clipped by 6 bases and J by 2 bases; unmatched bases: 7. Germline V CDR1 and CDR2: SQVTM, ANQGSEA.

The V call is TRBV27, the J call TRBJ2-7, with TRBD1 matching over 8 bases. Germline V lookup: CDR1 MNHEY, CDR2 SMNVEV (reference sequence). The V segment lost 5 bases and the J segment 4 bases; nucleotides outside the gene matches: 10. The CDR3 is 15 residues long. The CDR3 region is CASSRPGTGAYEQYF. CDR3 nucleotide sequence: TGTGCCAGCAGTCGTCCCGGGACAGGCGCTTACGAGCAGTACTTC.

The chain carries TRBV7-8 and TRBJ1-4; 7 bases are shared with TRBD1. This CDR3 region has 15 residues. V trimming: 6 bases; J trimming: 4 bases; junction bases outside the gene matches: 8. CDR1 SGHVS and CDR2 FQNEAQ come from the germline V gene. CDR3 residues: CASSYNRGYNEKLFF. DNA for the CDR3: TGTGCCAGCAGTTATAACAGGGGATATAATGAAAAACTGTTTTTT.